The 28 T cell receptor beta chains given below trace back to one sample, sequenced in a study of blood T cell repertoires in COVID-19. Profiled with immunoSEQ multiplex PCR; TCRdb holds only in-frame clones, not every one. The sample lists 150,000 or so clones, 82% occurring once. The sequenced sample was peripheral blood. These receptor sequences come from a human donor with acute or convalescent COVID-19. The donor label of this sample is uncertain.

The chain carries TRBV2 and TRBJ2-3, with TRBD1 matching 7 bases. The CDR3 is 15 amino acids. Germline lookup yields CDR1 SNHLY and CDR2 FYNNEI. V lost 2 bases and J lost 7; bases outside the gene matches: 9. The CDR3: CASSERAGGSYTQYF. In DNA form, the CDR3 reads TGTGCCAGCAGTGAAAGGGCAGGGGGTTCGTATACGCAGTATTTT. The variable domain in full, completed from reference TRBV2 and TRBJ2-3, reads EPEVTQTPSHQVTQMGQEVILRCVPISNHLYFYWYRQILGQKVEFLVSFYNNEISEKSEIFDDQFSVERPDGSNFTLKIRSTKLEDSAMYFCASSERAGGSYTQYFGPGTRLTVL.

The chain recombines TRBV30 with TRBJ2-5, with TRBD2 matching 12 bases. Trimming cost V 2 bases and J 5 bases; bases outside gene matches: 9. Germline V gives CDR1 GTSNPN, CDR2 SVGIG (reference sequence). The CDR3 extends over 16 amino acids. CDR3 nucleotides: TGTGCCTGGAGTCGGGCTAGCGGGGGGGCCTATGAGACCCAGTACTTC. It yields the protein CAWSRASGGAYETQYF.

The chain uses TRBV19 and TRBJ1-5; maybe TRBD1 (6 bases). Trimming took 8 bases from V and 4 from J, leaving 18 bases between them. The length of the CDR3 is 15 residues. Germline V gene lookup returns CDR1 LNHDA and CDR2 SQIVND (reference sequence). CDR3 coding DNA: TGTGCCAGTTCCCGGACAGCGCTGATAAATCAGCCCCAGCATTTT. Protein sequence: CASSRTALINQPQHF.

CDR3 protein: CASSHLPGTGGNTIYF. Written as DNA, the CDR3 is TGCGCCAGCAGCCATCTCCCCGGGACAGGGGGGAACACCATATATTTT. The V call is TRBV4-3, the J call TRBJ1-3; 11 positions agree with TRBD1. CDR3 length equals 16 residues. Losses at the gene ends were 3 bases for V and 7 bases for J; bases not matched to a gene: 8. Germline V gene sequence: CDR1 LGHNA, CDR2 YSLEER.

The CDR3 loop reads CSVEDLTRESNEQFF. CDR3 DNA: TGCAGCGTTGAAGATCTCACCAGGGAAAGCAATGAGCAGTTCTTC. The chain joins TRBV29-1 to TRBJ2-1; TRBD1 is a possible D gene (5 bases). The CDR3 runs to 15 residues. V was pared by 0 bases and J by 6 bases, with 15 bases between. Looked up from germline, CDR1 is SQVTM and CDR2 is ANQGSEA.

This rearrangement joins TRBV19 to TRBJ1-1; TRBD1 matches at 7 bases. The CDR3 is 14 amino acids. V shed 7 bases and J 7 bases; nucleotides not matched to a gene: 12. Germline values: CDR1 LNHDA, CDR2 SQIVND (reference sequence). This CDR3 is CASISSRDSHEAFF. The CDR3 bases are TGTGCCAGTATCTCCAGCCGGGACAGCCATGAAGCTTTCTTT.

V gene TRBV2 combines with J gene TRBJ1-5; D is ambiguous. With 2 bases removed from V and 0 bases from J, the gap between germline ends came to 5 bases. The germline gives CDR1 SNHLY, CDR2 FYNNEI. The CDR3 is made up of 14 amino acids. This chain's CDR3 is CASSESSSNQPQHF. The CDR3 bases are TGTGCCAGCAGTGAATCGAGTAGCAATCAGCCCCAGCATTTT.

The chain employs TRBV7-2 and TRBJ1-1; 7 bases line up with TRBD1. Germline CDR1 is SGHTA and CDR2 is FQGNSA. This CDR3 spans 14 amino acids. Unmatched junction bases numbered 4, after V lost 1 base and J lost 5 bases. The CDR3 spells CASSLELQGTEAFF. In nucleotides, the CDR3 is TGTGCCAGCAGCTTAGAGTTACAGGGGACTGAAGCTTTCTTT.

The chain combines TRBV5-6 with TRBJ1-5; D perhaps matches TRBD1 (5 bases). The V gene lost 4 bases and the J gene lost 4 bases, with 15 bases spanning the gap. The CDR3 consists of 15 residues. The germline CDR1 and CDR2 sequences are SGHDT and YYEEEE. CDR3 bases: TGTGCCAGCAGCAAATATATGGACACAAATCAGCCCCAGCATTTT. This encodes CASSKYMDTNQPQHF.

The rearrangement links TRBV13 to TRBJ2-1; 8 bases are a match to TRBD2. The CDR3 loop spans 16 amino acids. In germline, CDR1 is PRHDT, CDR2 FYEKMQ (reference sequence). V shed 5 bases and J 5 bases; nucleotides not matched to a gene: 11. The CDR3 spells CASSPVGGARDNEQFF. CDR3 bases: TGTGCCAGCAGCCCAGTCGGGGGGGCCCGGGACAATGAGCAGTTCTTC.

CDR3 DNA: TGCGCCAGCAGCTTGGACCAAAGGGGCCATGGCTACACCTTC. Translated, it gives CASSLDQRGHGYTF. The chain recombines TRBV5-1 with TRBJ1-2; D may be TRBD1 (5 bases). Germline V lookup: CDR1 SGHRS, CDR2 YFSETQ. This CDR3 region has 14 residues. V was trimmed by 0 bases and J by 6 bases, leaving 12 bases between them. The whole variable domain, filled in from reference TRBV5-1 and TRBJ1-2, reads KAGVTQTPRYLIKTRGQQVTLSCSPISGHRSVSWYQQTPGQGLQFLFEYFSETQRNKGNFPGRFSGRQFSNSRSEMNVSTLELGDSALYLCASSLDQRGHGYTFGSGTRLTVV.

The chain joins TRBV30 to TRBJ1-6; TRBD1 aligns across 10 bases. Germline lookup yields CDR1 GTSNPN and CDR2 SVGIG (reference sequence). The CDR3 is 14 residues long. J lost 9 bases, V lost 5 bases, and 7 bases had no gene match. The CDR3 region has the DNA TGTGCCTGGGCCCTGGGACAGGGGAGTTCACCCCTCCACTTT. Translating gives CAWALGQGSSPLHF.

This rearrangement joins TRBV7-2 to TRBJ2-5, with 9 nucleotides matching TRBD2. Trimming at V came to 5 bases and at J to 6 bases, leaving 7 bases not matched to a gene. The length of the CDR3 is 14 residues. CDR1 and CDR2 from the germline V gene are SGHTA and FQGNSA. The CDR3 region has the DNA TGTGCCAGCAGCGGGACTAGCTCCGACCAGACCCAGTACTTC. Amino acids: CASSGTSSDQTQYF.

This clone was counted a single time. V gene TRBV6-5 combines with J gene TRBJ2-1; perhaps TRBD1 as D (6 bases). V shed 6 bases and J shed 5 bases, with 14 bases lying between them. The CDR3 loop spans 14 amino acids. The germline V gene has CDR1 MNHEY and CDR2 SVGAGI. The CDR3 DNA follows: TGTGCCAGCAGCTACCGGGACATCAACAATGAGCAGTTCTTC. This encodes CASSYRDINNEQFF.

The V call is TRBV2, the J call TRBJ1-2; D gene ambiguous. The CDR3 totals 15 residues. V was trimmed by 2 bases and J by 4 bases, leaving 14 bases between them. Per the germline V gene, CDR1 is SNHLY and CDR2 is FYNNEI. CDR3: CASSEITTRSYGYTF. As DNA, the CDR3 is TGTGCCAGCAGTGAAATAACTACCCGGAGCTATGGCTACACCTTC.

This rearrangement joins TRBV2 to TRBJ2-3; TRBD1 matches 12 bases. Germline V CDR1 and CDR2: SNHLY, FYNNEI. The CDR3 contains 18 residues. The V segment lost 4 bases and the J segment 4 bases; nucleotides outside the gene matches: 12. The CDR3 is CASSARDRGLRVPDTQYF. For the CDR3, the DNA is TGTGCCAGCAGTGCCCGGGACAGGGGGCTCCGGGTGCCAGATACGCAGTATTTT.

The chain recombines TRBV4-1 with TRBJ1-5; TRBD1 agrees at 9 bases. CDR1 is MGHRA, CDR2 YSYEKL, per germline. The CDR3 has 16 amino acids. Trimming at V came to 4 bases and at J to 0 bases, leaving 4 bases not matched to a gene. In DNA form, the CDR3 reads TGCGCCAGCAGCCTTCGACAGGGGGATAGCAATCAGCCCCAGCATTTT. It codes for CASSLRQGDSNQPQHF.

As DNA, the CDR3 is TGTGCTCATCGGGGTGACAACTATGGCTACACCTTC. It encodes CAHRGDNYGYTF. This sequence joins TRBV10-3 and TRBJ1-2; D call uncertain. CDR1 is ENHRY and CDR2 is SYGVKD in the germline V gene. The CDR3 covers 12 residues.

This clone has only one observation. J is TRBJ1-2 and V is TRBV12-5; D uncertain. This CDR3 is 14 amino acids long. Germline CDR1 reads LGHNT; CDR2 reads FRNRAP. Trimming took 3 bases from V and 8 from J, leaving 16 bases between them. The CDR3 is CASGFRDGDQGYTF. The CDR3 nucleotides read TGTGCTAGTGGTTTTCGGGATGGAGATCAGGGCTACACCTTC. The variable domain in full, with the rest retrieved from reference TRBV12-5 and TRBJ1-2, is DARVTQTPRHKVTEMGQEVTMRCQPILGHNTVFWYRQTMMQGLELLAYFRNRAPLDDSGMPKDRFSAEMPDATLATLKIQPSEPRDSAVYFCASGFRDGDQGYTFGSGTRLTVV.

The V call is TRBV6-5, the J call TRBJ1-4; D is perhaps TRBD1 (6 bases). The V and J ends lost 5 bases and 4 bases respectively, with 8 bases between them. CDR1 is MNHEY and CDR2 is SVGAGI in the germline V gene. The CDR3 is 13 amino acids. CDR3 sequence reads: CASSRRGNEKLFF. The CDR3 bases are TGTGCCAGCAGTCGCAGGGGTAATGAAAAACTGTTTTTT.

This chain joins TRBV18 and TRBJ2-1; D is perhaps TRBD2 (5 bases). From germline, CDR1 is KGHSH and CDR2 LQKENI. V lost 4 bases and J lost 4, with 14 bases in between. The CDR3 is made up of 15 amino acids. The CDR3 is CASSLLKGGYNEQFF. CDR3 nucleotide sequence: TGTGCCAGCTCACTCCTCAAAGGCGGGTACAATGAGCAGTTCTTC.

As for this clone: This CDR3 is also generated by other DNA sequences in the sample. This chain links TRBV12-3 or TRBV12-4 with TRBJ1-5; D is unresolved. This CDR3 has 13 residues. Trimming removed 2 bases from V and 2 bases from J, with 4 bases in between. CDR3 bases: TGTGCCAGCAGTTTAAGCGGCAATCAGCCCCAGCATTTT. Protein: CASSLSGNQPQHF.

The chain couples TRBV11-2 to TRBJ2-2; 8 positions match TRBD2. CDR1 is SGHAT, CDR2 FQNNGV, per germline. CDR3 length: 18 residues. Trimming at V came to 0 bases and at J to 0 bases, leaving 6 bases not matched to a gene. CDR3 DNA: TGTGCCAGCAGCTTAGATTTCCCCGGGAGGGCGAACACCGGGGAGCTGTTTTTT. This gives the protein CASSLDFPGRANTGELFF.

The rearrangement links TRBV9 to TRBJ2-5; D ambiguous. Germline CDR1 SGDLS, CDR2 YYNGEE. The CDR3 totals 12 residues. V was trimmed by 0 bases and J by 5 bases, leaving 5 bases between them. The CDR3 sequence is CASSVARETQYF. DNA for the CDR3: TGTGCCAGCAGCGTAGCCAGGGAGACCCAGTACTTC.

The rearrangement uses TRBV5-1 and TRBJ2-7; TRBD1 aligns across 10 bases. Germline CDR1 and CDR2: SGHRS and YFSETQ. The CDR3 length is 17 residues. V gave up 3 bases and J gave up 2 bases; unmatched junction bases: 11. The CDR3 DNA reads TGCGCCAGCAGCTCGGGACAGGGGAGAGTAACGGCCTACGAGCAGTACTTC. Translation gives CASSSGQGRVTAYEQYF.

The V gene is TRBV6-5, the J gene TRBJ1-3; TRBD1 is a possible D gene (6 bases). This CDR3 spans 13 amino acids. Trimming removed 5 bases at V and 2 bases at J, with 7 bases between. The germline V gene encodes CDR1 MNHEY and CDR2 SVGAGI. CDR3 nucleotides: TGTGCCAGCAGTAGGGGGACTGGAAACACCATATATTTT. Its translation is CASSRGTGNTIYF.

Written as DNA, the CDR3 is TGTGCCAGCAGCTTGGACGTATCAGGGGTCGGAGGCTACACCTTC. Translating gives CASSLDVSGVGGYTF. The rearrangement joins TRBV5-4 to TRBJ1-2, with D perhaps matching TRBD1 (6 bases). V gave up 0 bases and J gave up 8 bases, with 17 bases separating them. Germline V gene data show CDR1 as SGHNT and CDR2 as YYREEE (reference sequence). The CDR3 is 15 amino acids.

The chain is built from TRBV11-2 and TRBJ2-5; 9 bases map to TRBD2. CDR1 is SGHAT, CDR2 FQNNGV, per germline. The junction had 11 bases not matched to a gene; V was cut back by 1 base and J by 5 bases. The CDR3 loop spans 17 amino acids. The CDR3 region has the DNA TGTGCCAGCAGCTTAGCCCGCGGGGGGGCGGATGTGGAGACCCAGTACTTC. Translation gives CASSLARGGADVETQYF.